This paragraph reports one T cell receptor beta chain. Its antigen is currently unknown. Trimming left V 0 bases short and J 1 base short, with 10 bases between. CDR3 length: 15 amino acids. Germline V gene data show CDR1 as LGHNA and CDR2 as YNFKEQ. The data originate from a study of cytomegalovirus exposure and HLA in healthy donors. Background on the study: The same platform was used for the roughly 120 validation repertoires as for the 666 first-cohort repertoires, as reported in a later analysis.

General study results and limits: Altogether, 150 to 200 TCR beta chains were recorded as cytomegalovirus-associated. A few CMV-associated chains were confirmed in vitro to be specific for CMV antigens.

Profiled with immunoSEQ multiplex PCR; TCRdb holds only in-frame clones, not every one. This sample has about 200,000 clones, with roughly 82% found just once. The sequencing input was PBMCs. The clonotype was recovered from a young woman in good health and CMV-seropositive. The chain is built from TRBV4-2 and TRBJ2-7; a weak D match, TRBD2 (5 bases). The CDR3 DNA reads as TGTGCCAGCAGCCAAGAGTGGTCGGGGTCCTACGAGCAGTACTTC. It specifies CASSQEWSGSYEQYF.